The source of this TCR beta chain is a study of blood T cell repertoires in COVID-19 (dated by TCRdb to the early 2020s). Describing the broader study: Samples covering the acute and convalescent phases of COVID-19 were provided by collaborators in the United States, Italy and Spain. The dataset comprised deeply sampled blood TCRbeta repertoires from subjects exposed to, actively infected with, or recovered from COVID-19. The prospective study material was composed of cDNA or gDNA derived from T cells, B-cell-depleted T cells, or PBMCs. Where available, HLA class I and class II types were taken from metadata supplied by the sample provider and were not determined by assay-based typing. The samples were drawn from the first 160 participants of the ongoing ImmuneRACE study and from 1,200 or so subjects provided by 6 global collaborators. A de-identified subject ID, COVID-19 status, age in years and sex were almost always included in the sample metadata. A freely available public database, intended as a resource for researchers studying the immune response to SARS-CoV-2, is where the repertoires were released. General findings and caveats noted by the study authors: The amount of clinical and demographic metadata varied by source and participant and was provided uncurated.

Remarks on this clone: Its cognate antigen has yet to be identified. No base quality information exists; no much larger clone differs at one position.

Whole blood was collected in K2EDTA tubes by collaborating institutions according to the institutions' own protocols. For TCRbeta analysis, collaborators shipped samples in one of three forms: frozen whole blood, isolated PBMCs, or DNA extracted from either of those sample types. The germline V end is reduced by 3 bases and the J end by 4 bases; junction bases left unmatched: 8. Taken from cysteine to phenylalanine, the CDR3 has 17 residues. The entry retains the CDR3 DNA only, 51 bases that are in frame from base 1. The germline V gene provides CDR1 SGHTA and CDR2 FQGNSA. The immunoSEQ Assay, a bias-controlled multiplex PCR, was used to amplify TCRbeta CDR3 regions from genomic DNA. Under the source paper's analysis protocol: Within the assay, amplification of reference gene primers was used to estimate how many nucleated cells each sample contained. To quantify the absolute abundance of each unique TCRbeta CDR3 rearrangement, sequence reads were collapsed and filtered. For each sample, productive Simpson clonality was calculated by taking the square root of Simpson's diversity index across productive rearrangements. TCRdb obtained this table from immuneACCESS and retained in-frame rearrangements with V and J assigned. These tables miss some clones; where compared with another copy, unresolved V genes account for less than half of the shortfall, and the remainder is unexplained. The V and J calls and the clone size are those of that table, but D and trimming were determined from the DNA. This sample is represented by some 150,000 clones; about 86% of them were singletons. The biggest ten clones account for about 2.9% of the sample.

The receptor was derived from a woman aged 80 or over with acute or convalescent COVID-19. Sequenced: peripheral blood. The chain links TRBV7-2 with TRBJ2-1; 11 central bases correspond to TRBD2. The nucleotides read TGTGCCAGCAGCTTCCTGAGGGGGACTAGCGGATACAATGAGCAGTTCTTC. The translation is CASSFLRGTSGYNEQFF.